These T cell receptor beta chains were read from a single sample in a study of cytomegalovirus exposure and HLA in healthy donors. The repertoire was sequenced with immunoSEQ multiplex PCR; TCRdb's copy has only in-frame clones and lacks some. The table lists about 110,000 clones. The sample taken for sequencing was PBMCs. The receptors were sampled from a man aged 35 to 55 in good health and CMV-seropositive. The CDR3 runs from the conserved cysteine through the conserved F or W. Each record gives: D gene, V gene, J gene, CDR3 DNA, CDR3 protein. D genes are given only for firm matches.

TRBD1,TRBV6-5,TRBJ2-7,TGTGCCAGCAGTTACTCGTCCACAGGGGTTTACGAGCAGTACTTC,CASSYSSTGVYEQYF
-,TRBV20-1,TRBJ1-2,TGCAGTGCGTCCAATGGCTACACCTTC,CSASNGYTF
TRBD1,TRBV7-8,TRBJ1-1,TGTGCCAGCAGCGTAGGGACAGCGAACACTGAAGCTTTCTTT,CASSVGTANTEAFF
TRBD1,TRBV14,TRBJ1-4,TGTGCCAGCAGCCAAGCGGGACAGGGGAAACTCGGTGAAAAACTGTTTTTT,CASSQAGQGKLGEKLFF
-,TRBV9,TRBJ2-3,TGTGCCAGCAGCGTAGATATGGATACGCAGTATTTT,CASSVDMDTQYF
-,TRBV2,TRBJ2-3,TGTGCCAGCAGTGCGGGTGTCTCTAGCACAGATACGCAGTATTTT,CASSAGVSSTDTQYF
-,TRBV27,TRBJ1-1,TGTGCCAGCAGGATGGGGCAGGGGAACACTGAAGCTTTCTTT,CASRMGQGNTEAFF
-,TRBV6-5,TRBJ1-3,TGTGCCAGCAGTTACTCGATTGCGGCAGGGGGAAACACCATATATTTT,CASSYSIAAGGNTIYF
-,TRBV5-3,TRBJ2-7,TGTGCCAGAAGCTCAAGAAAAGGCAGGGGATACGAGCAGTACTTC,CARSSRKGRGYEQYF
-,TRBV7-2,TRBJ2-7,TGTGCCAGCAGTTTTACAGGTGGAACCTACGAGCAGTACTTC,CASSFTGGTYEQYF
-,TRBV10-3,TRBJ2-7,TGTGCCATCAGACTGGACTCCCCGGGCACCTACGAGCAGTACTTC,CAIRLDSPGTYEQYF
TRBD1,TRBV7-3,TRBJ1-1,TGTGCCAGCAGCCCCACAGGGGGAAGGACGGGGTTTGAAGCTTTCTTT,CASSPTGGRTGFEAFF
TRBD2,TRBV7-3,TRBJ2-1,TGTGCCAGCAGCATAGGGACTAGCGGGAGTATATGGTTCTTC,CASSIGTSGSIWFF
-,TRBV19,TRBJ2-1,TGTGCCAGTAGTATAGATCAGTCAAAGGCGGTCTCCTCGCCTTATGAGCAGTTCTTC,CASSIDQSKAVSSPYEQFF
-,TRBV9,TRBJ1-3,TGTGCCAGCAGAGGAGCCATAAACACCATATATTTT,CASRGAINTIYF
TRBD1,TRBV7-6,TRBJ2-3,TGTGCCAGCAGCCGCGGGACAGGGGGCACAGATACGCAGTATTTT,CASSRGTGGTDTQYF
-,TRBV29-1,TRBJ2-1,TGCAGCGTTGAAGATGTGATAGGGGGAACAGATTTCTTC,CSVEDVIGGTDFF
TRBD2,TRBV5-8,TRBJ2-3,TGTGCCAGCAGCCCCGCCCTAGCGGGAAAGATAGATACGCAGTATTTT,CASSPALAGKIDTQYF
-,TRBV15,TRBJ1-5,TGTGCCACCAGCAGAGAGGGCGGGAGGGATCAGCCCCAGCATTTT,CATSREGGRDQPQHF
TRBD2,TRBV6-1,TRBJ2-7,TGTGCCAGCAGTCTAGCGGGAGGAATAGAAGAGCAGTACTTC,CASSLAGGIEEQYF
TRBD2,TRBV10-2,TRBJ2-1,TGCGCCAGCAGTGAAACCACTAGCGGGAGCTCCTACAATGAGCAGTTCTTC,CASSETTSGSSYNEQFF
TRBD2,TRBV7-6,TRBJ2-2,TGTGCCAGCACCAACTTCCTCGGGGGGTCGAACACCGGGGAGCTGTTTTTT,CASTNFLGGSNTGELFF
TRBD2,TRBV5-1,TRBJ2-5,TGCGCCAGCAGCTTATGGACTAGCGGGAGGTCTGGGACCCAGTACTTC,CASSLWTSGRSGTQYF